A single sample gave rise to the 5 T cell receptor beta chains below, sequenced in a study of blood T cell repertoires in COVID-19 (dated by TCRdb to 2019 to 2021). Library preparation used the immunoSEQ multiplex PCR assay. TCRdb carries this immuneACCESS record with in-frame sequences only. Its versions omit some clonotypes, under half of them owing to an unresolved V gene in the studies checked, with the rest unexplained. Here the sample has around 50,000 clones; about 90% occur a single time. The ten top clones hold 6.4% of the sample. Input material: peripheral blood. The origin of the receptors is a man between 65 and 79 years old with active COVID-19.

The chain joins TRBV5-4 to TRBJ2-3; the match to TRBD2 covers 13 bases. This CDR3 comprises 16 residues. V was clipped by 4 bases and J by 3 bases; unmatched bases: 5. Germline V lookup: CDR1 SGHNT, CDR2 YYREEE (reference sequence). The CDR3 DNA is TGTGCCAGCAGCCCCAGGACTAGCGGGGGAACAGATACGCAGTATTTT. It translates to CASSPRTSGGTDTQYF.

The chain recombines TRBV20-1 with TRBJ2-7, with D unresolved. The CDR3 length is 11 residues. Germline CDR1 and CDR2: DFQATT and SNEGSKA (reference sequence). Trimming left V 5 bases short and J 3 bases short, with 8 bases between. The CDR3 spells CSAGPNYEQYF. Written as DNA, the CDR3 is TGCAGTGCTGGCCCGAACTACGAGCAGTACTTC.

J is TRBJ1-1 and V is TRBV7-9; 8 bases fit TRBD1. CDR1 and CDR2 (germline): SEHNR, FQNEAQ (reference sequence). The CDR3 loop spans 15 amino acids. V lost 2 bases and J lost 5; bases outside the gene matches: 7. The CDR3 reads CASSLSAGTGTEAFF. The CDR3 DNA reads TGTGCCAGCAGCTTAAGCGCCGGGACAGGTACTGAAGCTTTCTTT.

The chain has TRBV18 and TRBJ2-5; D is perhaps TRBD2 (5 bases). The germline V and J ends were trimmed by 4 bases and 5 bases, with 20 bases remaining between them. The CDR3 consists of 16 residues. Per germline, CDR1 KGHSH and CDR2 LQKENI. CDR3 sequence reads: CASSLKVRAQRETQYF. DNA for the CDR3: TGTGCCAGCTCACTCAAGGTCCGGGCCCAGCGGGAGACCCAGTACTTC.

This chain links TRBV7-3 with TRBJ2-2; possibly TRBD2 for D (5 bases). Trimming stripped 2 bases from V and 5 bases from J, with 12 bases between. This CDR3 has 15 residues. From germline, CDR1 is SGHTA and CDR2 FQGTGA. CDR3 nucleotides: TGTGCCAGCAGCTTACGAGGGTATTCTACCGGGGAGCTGTTTTTT. It translates to CASSLRGYSTGELFF.